Presented here are 9 T cell receptor beta chains from one specimen sequenced in a study of cytomegalovirus exposure and HLA in healthy donors. PCR used 60 Vbeta primers and 13 Jbeta primers. Libraries were prepared by immunoSEQ multiplex PCR; TCRdb keeps only in-frame clonotypes and omits some of them. This table holds 38,000 or so clones. Sequences were obtained from PBMCs. Receptors were obtained from a man aged 30 to 39 in good health and CMV-seronegative.

J is TRBJ1-1 and V is TRBV6-5; no reliable D call. The V gene lost 6 bases and the J gene lost 1 base, with 3 bases spanning the gap. Germline loops: CDR1 MNHEY, CDR2 SVGAGI. There are 11 residues in the CDR3. The CDR3 nucleotides read TGTGCCAGCAGACAGAACACTGAAGCTTTCTTT. As protein: CASRQNTEAFF.

A word on this clone: At one end the junction does not follow the germline gene, possibly because of a read error. This chain connects TRBV7-7 to TRBJ2-5; 13 nucleotides agree with TRBD2. CDR1 is SSHAT, CDR2 FNYEAQ, per germline (reference sequence). The length of the CDR3 is 16 residues. Here the CDR3 DNA reads TGTGCTAGCAGCCCCCGGACTAGCGGGGGTGTGGAGACCCAGTACTTC. Amino acid sequence: CASSPRTSGGVETQYF. The variable domain in full, completed from reference TRBV7-7 and TRBJ2-5, reads GAGVSQSPRYKVTKRGQDVTLRCDPISSHATLYWYQQALGQGPEFLTYFNYEAQPDKSGLPSDRFSAERPEGSISTLTIQRTEQRDSAMYRCASSPRTSGGVETQYFGPGTRLLVL.

This chain connects TRBV7-9 to TRBJ1-1; 7 bases fit TRBD1. Germline V gene lookup returns CDR1 SEHNR and CDR2 FQNEAQ (reference sequence). With 3 bases clipped from V and 3 bases from J, the junction kept 7 bases outside the gene matches. This CDR3 is built from 15 residues. CDR3 coding DNA: TGTGCCAGCAGCTTTGGGGACAGTACCTACACTGAAGCTTTCTTT. It yields the protein CASSFGDSTYTEAFF.

The chain couples TRBV5-1 to TRBJ2-7; TRBD1 aligns across 8 bases. The length of the CDR3 is 16 residues. With V trimmed by 4 bases and J by 7 bases, 16 bases remained unmatched. Germline-derived CDR1 and CDR2 are SGHRS and YFSETQ. The DNA for the CDR3 is TGCGCCAGCAGCCGGAGACAGGGGCCACTTCAAAGGGAGCAGTACTTC. Amino acid sequence: CASSRRQGPLQREQYF.

The chain employs TRBV6-1 and TRBJ2-7, with 10 bases lining up with TRBD1. The CDR3 is 14 amino acids. Germline-derived CDR1 and CDR2 are MNHNS and SASEGT. The J segment lost 3 bases and the V segment lost 4 bases, leaving 3 bases of the junction unmatched. Written as DNA, the CDR3 is TGTGCCAGCAGTGGCCGGGACAGGGGCTACGAGCAGTACTTC. It yields the protein CASSGRDRGYEQYF.

This chain joins TRBV6-1 and TRBJ1-3; maybe TRBD1 (5 bases). Trimming shortened V by 9 bases and J by 3 bases, and 15 bases separated the two germline ends. Looked up from germline, CDR1 is MNHNS and CDR2 is SASEGT. This CDR3 spans 14 amino acids. Written as DNA, the CDR3 is TGTGCCAGAATTTCAGGGTTTTATGGAAACACCATATATTTT. As protein: CARISGFYGNTIYF.

The chain uses TRBV4-3 and TRBJ1-3, with D unclear. Trimming cost V 5 bases and J 0 bases, with 14 bases left between them. Germline CDR1 is LGHNA and CDR2 is YSLEER. The CDR3 contains 16 residues. The DNA of the CDR3 is TGCGCCAGCAGCTACGGGGAGCCGCTCTCTGGAAACACCATATATTTT. Translated: CASSYGEPLSGNTIYF.

This rearrangement joins TRBV5-4 to TRBJ1-1; 7 bases map to TRBD1. Germline CDR1 reads SGHNT; CDR2 reads YYREEE (reference sequence). Unmatched junction bases numbered 9, after V lost 5 bases and J lost 2 bases. The length of the CDR3 is 15 residues. As DNA, the CDR3 is TGTGCCAGCAGAGTGAGGGGGACAGTTAACACTGAAGCTTTCTTT. This sequence encodes CASRVRGTVNTEAFF.

The V call is TRBV5-6, the J call TRBJ2-7; TRBD1 matches at 9 bases. Germline-derived CDR1 and CDR2 are SGHDT and YYEEEE. V was clipped by 3 bases and J by 6 bases; unmatched bases: 4. The CDR3 spans 13 residues. The CDR3 sequence: CASSWGQGGEQYF. As DNA, the CDR3 is TGTGCCAGCAGCTGGGGACAGGGTGGCGAGCAGTACTTC.